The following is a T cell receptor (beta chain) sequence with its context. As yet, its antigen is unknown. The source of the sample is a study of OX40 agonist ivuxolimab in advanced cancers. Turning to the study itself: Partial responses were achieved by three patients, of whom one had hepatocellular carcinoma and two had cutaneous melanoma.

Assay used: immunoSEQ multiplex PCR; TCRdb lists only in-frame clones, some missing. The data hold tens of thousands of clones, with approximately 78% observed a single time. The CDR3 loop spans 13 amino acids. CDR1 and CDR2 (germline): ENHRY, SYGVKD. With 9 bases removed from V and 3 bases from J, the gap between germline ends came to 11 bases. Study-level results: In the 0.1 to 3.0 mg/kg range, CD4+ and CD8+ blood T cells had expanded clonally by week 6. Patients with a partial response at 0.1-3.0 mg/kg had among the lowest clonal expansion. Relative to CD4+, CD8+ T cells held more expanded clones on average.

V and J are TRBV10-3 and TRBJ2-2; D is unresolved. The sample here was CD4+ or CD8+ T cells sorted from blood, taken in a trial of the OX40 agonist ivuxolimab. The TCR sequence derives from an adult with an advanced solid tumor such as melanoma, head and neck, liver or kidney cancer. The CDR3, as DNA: TGTGCCATGACGGAGACATACACCGGGGAGCTGTTTTTT. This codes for CAMTETYTGELFF.